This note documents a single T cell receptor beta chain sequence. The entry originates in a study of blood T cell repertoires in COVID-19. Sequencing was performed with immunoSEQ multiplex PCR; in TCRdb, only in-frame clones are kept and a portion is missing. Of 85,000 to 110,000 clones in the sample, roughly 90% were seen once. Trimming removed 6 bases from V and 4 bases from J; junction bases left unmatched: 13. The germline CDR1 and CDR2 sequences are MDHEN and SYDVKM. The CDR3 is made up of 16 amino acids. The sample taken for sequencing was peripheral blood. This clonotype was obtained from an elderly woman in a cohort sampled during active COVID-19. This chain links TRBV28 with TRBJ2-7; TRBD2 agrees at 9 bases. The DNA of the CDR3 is TGTGCCAGCAGACCCCATAGCGGGAGAGGGGAGTACGAGCAGTACTTC. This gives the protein CASRPHSGRGEYEQYF.